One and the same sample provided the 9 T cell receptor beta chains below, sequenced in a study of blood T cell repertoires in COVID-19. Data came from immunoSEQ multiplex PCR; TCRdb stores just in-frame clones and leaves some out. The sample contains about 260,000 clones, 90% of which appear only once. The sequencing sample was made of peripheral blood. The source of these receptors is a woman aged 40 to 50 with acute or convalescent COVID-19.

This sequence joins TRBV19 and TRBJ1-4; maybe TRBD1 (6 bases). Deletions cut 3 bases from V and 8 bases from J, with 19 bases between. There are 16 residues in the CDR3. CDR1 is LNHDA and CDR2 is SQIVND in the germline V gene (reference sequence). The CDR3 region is CASSILEGGPREKLFF. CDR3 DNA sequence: TGTGCCAGTAGTATCCTGGAGGGGGGGCCTAGGGAAAAACTGTTTTTT.

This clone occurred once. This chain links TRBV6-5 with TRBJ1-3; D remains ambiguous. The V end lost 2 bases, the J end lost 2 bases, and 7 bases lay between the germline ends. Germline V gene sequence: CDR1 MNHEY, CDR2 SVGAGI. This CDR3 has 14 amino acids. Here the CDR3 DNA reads TGTGCCAGCAGTTACGGGCAAACTGGAAACACCATATATTTT. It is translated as CASSYGQTGNTIYF.

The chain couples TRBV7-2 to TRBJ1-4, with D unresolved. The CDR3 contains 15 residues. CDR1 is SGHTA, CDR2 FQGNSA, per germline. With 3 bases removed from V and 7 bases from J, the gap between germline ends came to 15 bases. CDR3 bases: TGTGCCAGCAGCTTTTTAGGGAGTAGCGGTGAAAAACTGTTTTTT. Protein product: CASSFLGSSGEKLFF.

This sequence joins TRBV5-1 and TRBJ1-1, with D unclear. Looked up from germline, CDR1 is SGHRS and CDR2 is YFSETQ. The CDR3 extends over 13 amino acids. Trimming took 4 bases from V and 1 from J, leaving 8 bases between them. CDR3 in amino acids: CASSRARNTEAFF. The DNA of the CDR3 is TGCGCCAGCAGCCGAGCACGGAACACTGAAGCTTTCTTT.

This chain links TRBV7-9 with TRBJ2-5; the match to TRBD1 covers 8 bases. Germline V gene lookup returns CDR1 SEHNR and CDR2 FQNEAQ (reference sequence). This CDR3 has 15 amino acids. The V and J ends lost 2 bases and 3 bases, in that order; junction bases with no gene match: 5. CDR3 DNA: TGTGCCAGCAGCTTAAGGAAGACAGGGGAAGAGACCCAGTACTTC. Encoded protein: CASSLRKTGEETQYF.

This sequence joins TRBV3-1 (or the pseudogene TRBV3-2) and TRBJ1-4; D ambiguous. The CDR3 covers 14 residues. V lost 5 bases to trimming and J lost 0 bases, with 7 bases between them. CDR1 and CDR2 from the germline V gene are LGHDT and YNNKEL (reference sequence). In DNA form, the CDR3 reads TGTGCCAGCAGCAATGGGCCAACTAATGAAAAACTGTTTTTT. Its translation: CASSNGPTNEKLFF.

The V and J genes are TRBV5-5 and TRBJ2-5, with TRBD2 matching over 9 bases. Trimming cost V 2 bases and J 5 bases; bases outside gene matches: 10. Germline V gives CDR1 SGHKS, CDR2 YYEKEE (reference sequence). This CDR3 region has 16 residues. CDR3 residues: CASSFLAGGLAETQYF. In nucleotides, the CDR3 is TGTGCCAGCAGCTTTCTGGCGGGGGGGCTCGCGGAGACCCAGTACTTC.

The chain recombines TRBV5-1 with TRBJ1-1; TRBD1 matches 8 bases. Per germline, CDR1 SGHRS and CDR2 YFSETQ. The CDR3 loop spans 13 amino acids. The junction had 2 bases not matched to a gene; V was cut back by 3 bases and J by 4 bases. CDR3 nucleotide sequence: TGCGCCAGCAGCTCAGGGGGCGTCACTGAAGCTTTCTTT. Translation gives CASSSGGVTEAFF.

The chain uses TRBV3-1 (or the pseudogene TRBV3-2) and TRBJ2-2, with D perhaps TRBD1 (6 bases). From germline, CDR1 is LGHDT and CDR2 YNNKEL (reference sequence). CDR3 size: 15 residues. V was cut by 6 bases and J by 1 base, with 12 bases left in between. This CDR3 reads CASRRLTGNTGELFF. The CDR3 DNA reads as TGTGCCAGCAGAAGATTGACAGGGAACACCGGGGAGCTGTTTTTT.